The present T cell receptor beta chain was sequenced within a study of PD-1 blockade in classical Hodgkin lymphoma. General study results and limits: Newly diagnosed patients reportedly trailed healthy donors in baseline TCR diversity. Repertoire difference causes, possibly disease activity or prior therapy, remain undefined.

A remark on this clone: Its antigen is still unknown.

Time point in this sample: newly diagnosed, previously untreated cHL patient sample. What served as comparison were PBMCs in newly diagnosed, untreated classical Hodgkin lymphoma. Assay: immunoSEQ multiplex PCR; the TCRdb copy retains only in-frame clones and omits some. The sample shows about 21,000 clones, about 94% of them seen only once. CDR1 and CDR2 (germline): MDHEN, SYDVKM. V trimming: 5 bases; J trimming: 7 bases; junction bases outside the gene matches: 6. This CDR3 comprises 15 residues. This clonotype originated in a human donor with classical Hodgkin lymphoma. The sequenced material came from peripheral blood mononuclear cells (PBMCs). The V gene is TRBV28, the J gene TRBJ1-6; 9 bases are a match to TRBD1. This CDR3 reads CASSRGQGRNSPLHF. The CDR3 DNA reads TGTGCCAGCAGTCGGGGACAGGGAAGAAATTCACCCCTCCACTTT.